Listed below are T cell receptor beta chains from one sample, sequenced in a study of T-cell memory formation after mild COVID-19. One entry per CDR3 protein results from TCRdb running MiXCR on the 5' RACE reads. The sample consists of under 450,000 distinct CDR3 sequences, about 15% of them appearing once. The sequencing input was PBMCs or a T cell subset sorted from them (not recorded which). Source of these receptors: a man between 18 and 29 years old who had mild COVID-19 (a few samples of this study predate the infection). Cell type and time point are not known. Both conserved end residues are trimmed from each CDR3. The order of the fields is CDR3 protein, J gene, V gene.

CDR3aa: SARDRMNTEAF; j_gene: TRBJ1-1; v_gene: TRBV20-1
CDR3aa: SARLAGSSYNEQF; j_gene: TRBJ2-1; v_gene: TRBV20-1
CDR3aa: SASFRQGREKLF; j_gene: TRBJ1-4; v_gene: TRBV20-1
CDR3aa: ASSLDGLASNEQF; j_gene: TRBJ2-1; v_gene: TRBV12-3/TRBV12-4
CDR3aa: ASSQGPPHQAGEKLF; j_gene: TRBJ1-4; v_gene: TRBV4-3
CDR3aa: ASSLEAGARTF; j_gene: TRBJ2-1; v_gene: TRBV5-1
CDR3aa: ASSYSGGPYSNQPQH; j_gene: TRBJ1-5; v_gene: TRBV6-6
CDR3aa: SAWSTGELF; j_gene: TRBJ2-2; v_gene: TRBV29-1
CDR3aa: ASSYGRGLYSDTQY; j_gene: TRBJ2-3; v_gene: TRBV5-8
CDR3aa: ASREKGGANTGELF; j_gene: TRBJ2-2; v_gene: TRBV28
CDR3aa: AISEPVGIAGGRTDTQY; j_gene: TRBJ2-3; v_gene: TRBV10-3
CDR3aa: SAAQGVSGNTIY; j_gene: TRBJ1-3; v_gene: TRBV20-1
CDR3aa: ASCTLFGSPLH; j_gene: TRBJ1-6; v_gene: TRBV28
CDR3aa: ASSLNGENTEAF; j_gene: TRBJ1-1; v_gene: TRBV27
CDR3aa: ASSAGTTYTETQY; j_gene: TRBJ2-5; v_gene: TRBV25-1
CDR3aa: ASSVGTQGFDDIQY; j_gene: TRBJ2-4; v_gene: TRBV11-2
CDR3aa: SARGTGQVELF; j_gene: TRBJ1-4; v_gene: TRBV20-1
CDR3aa: ASGAMTTNEKLF; j_gene: TRBJ1-4; v_gene: TRBV5-6
CDR3aa: ASSLSTDQPQH; j_gene: TRBJ1-5; v_gene: TRBV7-2
CDR3aa: ASSLGSREETQY; j_gene: TRBJ2-5; v_gene: TRBV5-1
CDR3aa: ASSQEVGRSYEQY; j_gene: TRBJ2-7; v_gene: TRBV4-3
CDR3aa: ASSQGGGNTIY; j_gene: TRBJ1-3; v_gene: TRBV11-2